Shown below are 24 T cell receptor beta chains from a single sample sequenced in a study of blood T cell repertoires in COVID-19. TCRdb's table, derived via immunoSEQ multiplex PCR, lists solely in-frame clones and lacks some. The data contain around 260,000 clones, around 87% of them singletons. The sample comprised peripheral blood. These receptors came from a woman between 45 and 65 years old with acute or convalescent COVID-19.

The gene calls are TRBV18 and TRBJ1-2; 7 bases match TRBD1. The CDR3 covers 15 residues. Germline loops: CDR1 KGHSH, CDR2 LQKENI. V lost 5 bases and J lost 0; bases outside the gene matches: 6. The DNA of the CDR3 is TGTGCCAGCTCAGCGACCGGGACAGCTAACTATGGCTACACCTTC. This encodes CASSATGTANYGYTF.

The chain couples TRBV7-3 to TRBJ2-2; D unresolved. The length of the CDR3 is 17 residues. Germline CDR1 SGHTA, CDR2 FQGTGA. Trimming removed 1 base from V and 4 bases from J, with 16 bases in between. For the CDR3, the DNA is TGTGCCAGCAGCTTAATCAGTAGTCTAGGATCCACCGGGGAGCTGTTTTTT. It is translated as CASSLISSLGSTGELFF. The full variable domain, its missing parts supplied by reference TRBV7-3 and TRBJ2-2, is GAGVSQTPSNKVTEKGKYVELRCDPISGHTALYWYRQSLGQGPEFLIYFQGTGAADDSGLPNDRFFAVRPEGSVSTLKIQRTERGDSAVYLCASSLISSLGSTGELFFGEGSRLTVL.

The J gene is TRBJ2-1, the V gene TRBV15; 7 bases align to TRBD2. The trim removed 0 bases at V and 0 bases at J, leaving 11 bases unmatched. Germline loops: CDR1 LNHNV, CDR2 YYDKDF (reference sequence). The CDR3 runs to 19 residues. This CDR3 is CATSRESLVGGSSYNEQFF. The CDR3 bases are TGTGCCACCAGCAGAGAGTCTCTGGTCGGCGGGAGCTCCTACAATGAGCAGTTCTTC.

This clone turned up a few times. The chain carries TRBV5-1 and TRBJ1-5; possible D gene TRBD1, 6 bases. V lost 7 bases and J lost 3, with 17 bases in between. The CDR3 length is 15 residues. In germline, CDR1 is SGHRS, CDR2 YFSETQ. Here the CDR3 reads CASRGGAGDNQPQHF. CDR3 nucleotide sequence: TGCGCCAGCCGCGGGGGGGCAGGCGACAATCAGCCCCAGCATTTT.

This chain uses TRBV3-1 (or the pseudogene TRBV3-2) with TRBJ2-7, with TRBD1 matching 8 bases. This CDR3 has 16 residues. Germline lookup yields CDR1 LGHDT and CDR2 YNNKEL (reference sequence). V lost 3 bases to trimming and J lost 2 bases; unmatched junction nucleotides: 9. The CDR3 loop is CASSHLHRGDPYEQYF. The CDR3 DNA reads TGTGCCAGCAGCCATCTTCACAGGGGGGACCCCTACGAGCAGTACTTC.

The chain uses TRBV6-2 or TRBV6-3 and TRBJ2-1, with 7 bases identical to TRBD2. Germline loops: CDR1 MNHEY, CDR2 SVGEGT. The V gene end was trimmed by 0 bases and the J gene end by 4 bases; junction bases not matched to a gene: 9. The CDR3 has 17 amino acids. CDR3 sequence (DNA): TGTGCCAGCAGTTACTCGGGACTCCGGGGGGTTTACAATGAGCAGTTCTTC. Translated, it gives CASSYSGLRGVYNEQFF.

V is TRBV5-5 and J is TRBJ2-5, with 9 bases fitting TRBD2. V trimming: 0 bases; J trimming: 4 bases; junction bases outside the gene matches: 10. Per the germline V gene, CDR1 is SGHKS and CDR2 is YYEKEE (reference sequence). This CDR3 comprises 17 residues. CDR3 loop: CASSLGPRAGGAETQYF. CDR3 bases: TGTGCCAGCAGCTTGGGCCCCCGGGCGGGAGGGGCAGAGACCCAGTACTTC.

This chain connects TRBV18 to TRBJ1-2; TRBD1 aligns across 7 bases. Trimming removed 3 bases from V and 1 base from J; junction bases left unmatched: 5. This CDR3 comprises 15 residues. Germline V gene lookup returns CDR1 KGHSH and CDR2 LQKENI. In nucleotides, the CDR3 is TGTGCCAGCTCACCGGAGACAGGGATTAACTATGGCTACACCTTC. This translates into CASSPETGINYGYTF.

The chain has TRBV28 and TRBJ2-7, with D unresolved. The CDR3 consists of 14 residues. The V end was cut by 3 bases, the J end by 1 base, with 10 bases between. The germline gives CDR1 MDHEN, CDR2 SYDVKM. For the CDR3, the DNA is TGTGCCAGCAGTTTCTCAGCGAGTTCCTACGAGCAGTACTTC. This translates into CASSFSASSYEQYF.

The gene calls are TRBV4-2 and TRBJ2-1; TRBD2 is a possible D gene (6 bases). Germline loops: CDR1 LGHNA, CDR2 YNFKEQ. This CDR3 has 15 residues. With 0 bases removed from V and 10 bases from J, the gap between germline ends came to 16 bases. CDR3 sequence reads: CASSQDRGGVKEQFF. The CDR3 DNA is TGTGCCAGCAGCCAAGATCGAGGAGGGGTGAAAGAGCAGTTCTTC.

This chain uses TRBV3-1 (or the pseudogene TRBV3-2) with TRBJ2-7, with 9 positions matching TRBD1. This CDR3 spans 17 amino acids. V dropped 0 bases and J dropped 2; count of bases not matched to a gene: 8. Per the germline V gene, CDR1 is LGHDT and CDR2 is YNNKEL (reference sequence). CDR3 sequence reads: CASSQDYPGQGPYEQYF. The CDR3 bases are TGTGCCAGCAGCCAAGATTATCCGGGACAGGGCCCCTACGAGCAGTACTTC.

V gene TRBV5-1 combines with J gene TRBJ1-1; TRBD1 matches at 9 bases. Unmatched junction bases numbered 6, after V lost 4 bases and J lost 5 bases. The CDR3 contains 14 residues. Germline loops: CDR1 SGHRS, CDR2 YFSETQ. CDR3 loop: CASSGTGLGTEAFF. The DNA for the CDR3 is TGCGCCAGCAGCGGGACAGGGTTGGGTACTGAAGCTTTCTTT.

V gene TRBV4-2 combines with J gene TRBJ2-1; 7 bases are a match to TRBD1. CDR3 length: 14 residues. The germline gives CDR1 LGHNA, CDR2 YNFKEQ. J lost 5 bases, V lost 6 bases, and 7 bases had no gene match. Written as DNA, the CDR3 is TGTGCCAGCAGAGGGACAGCCAAGGACAATGAGCAGTTCTTC. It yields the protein CASRGTAKDNEQFF.

CDR3 DNA: TGTGCCAGCAGCTCTAGGGGGGGATTCCTCTCTGGAAACACCATATATTTT. Amino acid sequence: CASSSRGGFLSGNTIYF. The chain links TRBV7-9 to TRBJ1-3, with D possibly matching TRBD1 (6 bases). Germline CDR1 reads SEHNR; CDR2 reads FQNEAQ (reference sequence). This CDR3 region has 17 residues. With 4 bases removed from V and 0 bases from J, the gap between germline ends came to 16 bases.

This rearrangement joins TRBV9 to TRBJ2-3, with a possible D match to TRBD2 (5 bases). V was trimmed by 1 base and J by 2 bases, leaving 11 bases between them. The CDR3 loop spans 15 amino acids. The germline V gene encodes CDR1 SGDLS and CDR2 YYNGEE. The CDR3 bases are TGTGCCAGCAGCGTAAACGGGGTCTCCACAGATACGCAGTATTTT. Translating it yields CASSVNGVSTDTQYF.

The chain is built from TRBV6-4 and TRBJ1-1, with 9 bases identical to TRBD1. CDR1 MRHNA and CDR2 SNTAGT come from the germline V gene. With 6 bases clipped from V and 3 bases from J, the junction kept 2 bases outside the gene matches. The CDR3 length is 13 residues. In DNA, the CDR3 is TGTGCCAGCAGGGGGGACAGGGACACTGAAGCTTTCTTT. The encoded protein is CASRGDRDTEAFF.

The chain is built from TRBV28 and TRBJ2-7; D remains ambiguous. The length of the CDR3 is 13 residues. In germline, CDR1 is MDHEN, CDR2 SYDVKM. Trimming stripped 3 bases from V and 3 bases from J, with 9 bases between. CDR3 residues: CASSFPQLYEQYF. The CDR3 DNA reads TGTGCCAGCAGTTTTCCCCAACTCTACGAGCAGTACTTC. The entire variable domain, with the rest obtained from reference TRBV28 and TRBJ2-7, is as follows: DVKVTQSSRYLVKRTGEKVFLECVQDMDHENMFWYRQDPGLGLRLIYFSYDVKMKEKGDIPEGYSVSREKKERFSLILESASTNQTSMYLCASSFPQLYEQYFGPGTRLTVT.

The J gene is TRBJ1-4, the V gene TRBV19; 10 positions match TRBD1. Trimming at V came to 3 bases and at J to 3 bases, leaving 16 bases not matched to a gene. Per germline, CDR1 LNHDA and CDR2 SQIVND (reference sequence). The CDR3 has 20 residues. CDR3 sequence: CASSIYSRDRGERANEKLFF. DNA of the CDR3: TGTGCCAGTAGTATCTACTCCCGGGACAGGGGAGAAAGAGCTAATGAAAAACTGTTTTTT.

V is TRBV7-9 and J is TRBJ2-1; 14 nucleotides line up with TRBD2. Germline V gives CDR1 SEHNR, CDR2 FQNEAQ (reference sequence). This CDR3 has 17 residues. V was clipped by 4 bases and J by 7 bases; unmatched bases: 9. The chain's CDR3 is CASSSIGTSGSRNEQFF. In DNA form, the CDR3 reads TGTGCCAGCAGCTCGATAGGGACTAGCGGGAGTAGGAATGAGCAGTTCTTC.

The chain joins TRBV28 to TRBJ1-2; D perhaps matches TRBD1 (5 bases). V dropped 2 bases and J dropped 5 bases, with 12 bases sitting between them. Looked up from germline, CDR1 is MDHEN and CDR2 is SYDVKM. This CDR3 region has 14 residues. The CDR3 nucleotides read TGTGCCAGCAGTTTAATCGGACACCTATATGGCTACACCTTC. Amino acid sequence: CASSLIGHLYGYTF.

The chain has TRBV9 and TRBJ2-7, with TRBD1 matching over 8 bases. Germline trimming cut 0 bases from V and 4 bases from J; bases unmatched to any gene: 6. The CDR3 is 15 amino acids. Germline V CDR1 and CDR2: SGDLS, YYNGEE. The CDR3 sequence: CASSVGGTGFYEQYF. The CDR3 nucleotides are TGTGCCAGCAGCGTAGGGGGGACAGGCTTTTACGAGCAGTACTTC.

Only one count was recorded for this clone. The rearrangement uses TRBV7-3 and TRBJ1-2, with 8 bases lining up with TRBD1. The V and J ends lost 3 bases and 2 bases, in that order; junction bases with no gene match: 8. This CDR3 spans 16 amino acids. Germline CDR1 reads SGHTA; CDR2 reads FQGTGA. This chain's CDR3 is CASSFSRTGWNYGYTF. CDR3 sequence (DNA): TGTGCCAGCAGCTTCTCCCGGACAGGGTGGAACTATGGCTACACCTTC.

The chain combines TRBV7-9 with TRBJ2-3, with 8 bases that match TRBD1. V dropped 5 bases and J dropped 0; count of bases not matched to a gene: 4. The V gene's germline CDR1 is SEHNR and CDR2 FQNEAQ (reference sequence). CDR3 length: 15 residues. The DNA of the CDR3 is TGTGCCAGCAGCCGTCAGGGGGCTAGCACAGATACGCAGTATTTT. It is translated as CASSRQGASTDTQYF.

The CDR3 DNA reads TGTGCCTGGAGTGTAAAACACCTCTATGGCTACACCTTC. This codes for CAWSVKHLYGYTF. This rearrangement joins TRBV30 to TRBJ1-2; D is unresolved. Germline V gives CDR1 GTSNPN, CDR2 SVGIG (reference sequence). V was cut by 0 bases and J by 4 bases, with 9 bases left in between. The CDR3 covers 13 residues.